The 14 T cell receptor beta chains presented below share a single source sample, sequenced in a study of T cell repertoires in cytomegalovirus infection. TCRdb redid the calling of the reads with MiXCR, one entry per CDR3 protein. The sample contains under 200,000 distinct CDR3 sequences, roughly 28% of which appear only once. The sequencing sample was made of PBMCs. These receptors were obtained from a human donor in good health (CMV status not recorded). Some clones in this sample may be carry-over from other donors' samples.

This clonotype was seen ten or more times. The CDR3 nucleotides read TGTGCCAGCAGCATTCCGGCCAGTGGAGGCTACACCTTC. Translated, it gives CASSIPASGGYTF. The V call is TRBV7-2, the J call TRBJ1-2; unclear D gene. The germline V and J ends were trimmed by 5 bases and 8 bases, with 15 bases remaining between them. The V gene's germline CDR1 is SGHTA and CDR2 FQGNSA. This CDR3 is 13 amino acids long.

The chain uses TRBV11-3 and TRBJ2-7; D is perhaps TRBD2 (5 bases). The CDR3 consists of 15 residues. V was shortened by 4 bases and J by 0 bases, with 13 bases between the two germline ends. In germline, CDR1 is SGHNT, CDR2 YENEEA. In DNA, the CDR3 is TGTGCCAGCAGCTCCCTCCCGGGATCCTCCTACGAGCAGTACTTC. Encoded protein: CASSSLPGSSYEQYF.

This clonotype is medium-sized in the sample. V usage is TRBV7-9 and J usage is TRBJ1-2; D might be TRBD1 (5 bases). The CDR3 runs 13 residues. The ends were cut back, 4 bases at V and 3 bases at J, with 9 bases in the middle. Per germline, CDR1 SEHNR and CDR2 FQNEAQ (reference sequence). CDR3 nucleotide sequence: TGTGCCAGCAGCTACCAACAGGACTATGGCTACACCTTC. It specifies CASSYQQDYGYTF.

This clonotype occurred a few times. The gene calls are TRBV5-1 and TRBJ2-3, with TRBD1 matching over 11 bases. With V trimmed by 7 bases and J by 3 bases, 4 bases remained unmatched. The CDR3 extends over 14 amino acids. CDR1 SGHRS and CDR2 YFSETQ come from the germline V gene. The DNA for the CDR3 is TGCGCCAGCGGAGGACAGGGGGCAACAGATACGCAGTATTTT. It specifies CASGGQGATDTQYF.

As concerns this clonotype: An end of the junction does not agree with germline; a read error may underlie this. The rearrangement links TRBV7-6 to TRBJ2-1; D is perhaps TRBD2 (5 bases). This CDR3 is 15 amino acids long. Germline V gene lookup returns CDR1 SGHVS and CDR2 FNYEAQ. The CDR3 reads CASSSRTSGYNEQFF. CDR3 DNA sequence: TGTGCTAGCAGCTCCAGGACCAGCGGCTACAATGAGCAGTTCTTC.

This clonotype occurred a few times. The J gene is TRBJ2-7, the V gene TRBV19; 10 bases map to TRBD2. Germline loops: CDR1 LNHDA, CDR2 SQIVND (reference sequence). J lost 3 bases, V lost 10 bases, and 6 bases had no gene match. The CDR3 runs to 13 residues. CDR3 loop: CATSLAGDYEQYF. DNA of the CDR3: TGTGCCACAAGTCTAGCGGGAGACTACGAGCAGTACTTC.

The chain links TRBV7-2 to TRBJ1-1; 8 bases agree with TRBD1. V was pared by 2 bases and J by 0 bases, with 5 bases of the junction left unmatched. This CDR3 spans 16 amino acids. Looked up from germline, CDR1 is SGHTA and CDR2 is FQGNSA. CDR3: CASSLKGTGLNTEAFF. The CDR3 DNA is TGTGCCAGCAGCTTAAAAGGGACAGGTTTGAACACTGAAGCTTTCTTT.

This clonotype was counted between two and nine times. The rearrangement joins TRBV7-2 to TRBJ1-2, with TRBD1 matching over 8 bases. This CDR3 has 15 residues. The junction had 5 bases not matched to a gene; V was cut back by 3 bases and J by 2 bases. Germline lookup yields CDR1 SGHTA and CDR2 FQGNSA. CDR3 bases: TGTGCCAGCAGCTTCCTGGGACAGGACAACTATGGCTACACCTTC. It specifies CASSFLGQDNYGYTF.

The genes are TRBV6-6 and TRBJ1-1; D remains unclear. Between the trimmed V and J ends, which lost 4 bases and 5 bases, there was a span of 17 bases. CDR3 size: 15 residues. Per the germline V gene, CDR1 is MNHNY and CDR2 is SVGAGI (reference sequence). The CDR3 loop reads CASSSTWASGTEAFF. The CDR3 coding sequence is TGTGCCAGCAGTTCCACTTGGGCCTCCGGGACTGAAGCTTTCTTT.

This clonotype was observed once. The chain has TRBV9 and TRBJ1-2; D unresolved. Germline lookup yields CDR1 SGDLS and CDR2 YYNGEE. Trimming took off 6 bases at V and 4 bases at J, with 7 bases between the two ends. This CDR3 has 11 amino acids. The CDR3 region has the DNA TGTGCCAGCAAGGACGGCTATGGCTACACCTTC. It is translated as CASKDGYGYTF.

The chain employs TRBV20-1 and TRBJ2-5; 8 bases align to TRBD2. V gave up 6 bases and J gave up 5 bases; unmatched junction bases: 11. The CDR3 contains 14 residues. The germline gives CDR1 DFQATT, CDR2 SNEGSKA (reference sequence). The CDR3 sequence: CSAAGGLAFETQYF. CDR3 DNA sequence: TGCAGTGCGGCCGGTGGACTAGCTTTTGAGACCCAGTACTTC.

In this sample, this clonotype turned up a few times. The chain employs TRBV7-2 and TRBJ2-1, with 7 bases identical to TRBD1. The junction had 16 bases not matched to a gene; V was cut back by 1 base and J by 13 bases. Germline lookup yields CDR1 SGHTA and CDR2 FQGNSA. The CDR3 runs to 16 residues. Here the CDR3 reads CASSLGRVRDRVDQFF. In DNA, the CDR3 is TGTGCCAGCAGCTTAGGAAGGGTGCGAGACAGGGTCGATCAGTTCTTC.

The chain combines TRBV5-6 with TRBJ1-1; the D is unclear. The CDR3 contains 14 residues. CDR1 is SGHDT, CDR2 YYEEEE, per germline. Trimming took off 3 bases at V and 4 bases at J, with 13 bases between the two ends. The CDR3, as DNA: TGTGCCAGCAGCTCGCTGATGCCGACCACTGAAGCTTTCTTT. This encodes CASSSLMPTTEAFF.

This clonotype was seen many times. The chain has TRBV7-2 and TRBJ2-7; 7 nucleotides align to TRBD1. Germline V gene data show CDR1 as SGHTA and CDR2 as FQGNSA. V lost 6 bases, J lost 5 bases, and 7 bases stayed unmatched. This CDR3 spans 13 amino acids. CDR3 amino acids: CASSLTGANEQYF. The CDR3 DNA reads TGTGCCAGCAGTCTTACAGGGGCCAACGAGCAGTACTTC.